This T cell receptor (beta chain) was captured by sequencing in a study of cytomegalovirus exposure and HLA in healthy donors. This CDR3 contains 15 residues. J gave up 3 bases and V 5 bases, and 3 bases lay outside the gene matches. Germline values: CDR1 SEHNR, CDR2 FQNEAQ (reference sequence). Researchers ran the PCR with 60 Vbeta and 13 Jbeta primers. Profiling relied on immunoSEQ multiplex PCR, and the TCRdb table lists in-frame clones only, not all of them. This table holds under 200,000 clones, 84% found once. The study's findings and limits: The study reported that TCR beta sequences accurately predicted HLA-A and HLA-B alleles in most subjects. The classifier, whose performance was assessed in both the original and validation cohorts, reportedly diagnosed cytomegalovirus status with high specificity and sensitivity.

The sample holds a few counts of this clone. Its antigen remains unidentified. The sample carries other DNA sequences with the same CDR3. V and J are TRBV7-9 and TRBJ1-3; 11 bases are a match to TRBD1. What was sequenced was PBMCs. This TCR derives from a boy younger than 10 in good health and CMV-seronegative. The CDR3: CASSRDRGNGNTIYF. The CDR3 nucleotides read TGTGCCAGCAGCCGGGACAGGGGGAATGGAAACACCATATATTTT.